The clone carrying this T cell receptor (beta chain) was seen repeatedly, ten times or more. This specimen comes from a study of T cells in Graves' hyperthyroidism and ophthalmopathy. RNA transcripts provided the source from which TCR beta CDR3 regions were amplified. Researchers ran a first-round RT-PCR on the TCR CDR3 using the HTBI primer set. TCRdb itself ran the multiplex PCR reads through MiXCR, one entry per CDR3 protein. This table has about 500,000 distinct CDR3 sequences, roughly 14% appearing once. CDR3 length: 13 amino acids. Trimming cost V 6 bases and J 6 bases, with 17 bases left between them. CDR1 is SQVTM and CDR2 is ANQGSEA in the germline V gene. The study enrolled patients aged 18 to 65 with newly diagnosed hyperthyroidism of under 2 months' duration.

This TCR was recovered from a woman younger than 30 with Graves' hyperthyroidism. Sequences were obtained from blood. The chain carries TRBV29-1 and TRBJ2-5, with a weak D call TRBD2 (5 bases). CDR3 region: CSVVGLEAQTQYF. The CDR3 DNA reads TGCAGCGTGGTAGGACTGGAAGCTCAGACCCAGTACTTC.